This TCR beta chain was captured by sequencing in a study of identifying expanded T cells in peripheral blood. Healthy donors had no documented immune events, such as infections, while sampled. Study-wide results and caveats: Approximately two-week clone count variance significantly increased as total template count grew. Differentially abundant clones: 1 to 1.5 between replicates, 15 to 17 at around 2 weeks, 19 to 20 at four.

In the case of this clone: Its target is not known.

Trimming stripped 0 bases from V and 0 bases from J, with 6 bases between. Germline values: CDR1 SGHVS, CDR2 FQNEAQ. This CDR3 is built from 15 residues. TCRdb's copy holds only in-frame clones and misses some; the assay was immunoSEQ multiplex PCR. Here the sample spans 45,000 to 75,000 clones, over 80% being singletons. The gene calls are TRBV7-8 and TRBJ2-1, with no clear D. Sequencing used blood. The receptor was isolated from a person aged 18 to 70 in good health. For the CDR3, the DNA is TGTGCCAGCAGCTTAGCGGTTAGCTCCTACAATGAGCAGTTCTTC. Its translation: CASSLAVSSYNEQFF.